The sequence of this TCR beta chain was determined in a study of identical twins. Looked up from germline, CDR1 is SGHRS and CDR2 is YFSETQ. The CDR3 consists of 16 residues. Unmatched junction bases numbered 11, after V lost 5 bases and J lost 2 bases. MiXCR was run by TCRdb on the 5' RACE reads, yielding one entry per CDR3 protein. The table shows 500,000 or so distinct CDR3 sequences, with 13% to 15% occurring only once. Findings of the study overall: Cord blood's abundant beta clonotypes had fewer insertions, unlike memory repertoires. Out-of-frame TCR alpha sharing in monozygotic twins exceeded recombination model predictions.

In regard to this clonotype: Its antigen is still unknown.

These data are also associated with another study on yellow fever vaccine responses in identical twins. In that study: After vaccination, twins' T cell response reportedly seemed partly convergent, partly personalized.

The chain employs TRBV5-1 and TRBJ2-3, with TRBD1 identical over 7 bases. The sequencing input was CD4+ T cells sorted from blood. The TCR was taken from a young woman in good health. CDR3: CASRAGWDSNTDTQYF. CDR3 DNA sequence: TGCGCCAGCAGGGCCGGATGGGACAGTAACACAGATACGCAGTATTTT.